The 20 T cell receptor beta chains presented below share a single source sample, sequenced in a study of OX40 agonist ivuxolimab in advanced cancers. Generated by immunoSEQ multiplex PCR, the TCRdb table keeps only in-frame clones and is missing some. The sample carries over 65,000 clones, 65% to 90% recorded once. This specimen was CD4+ or CD8+ T cells sorted from blood, taken in a trial of the OX40 agonist ivuxolimab. The origin of the receptors is an adult with an advanced solid tumor such as melanoma, head and neck, liver or kidney cancer.

On this clone itself: In the same sample, other DNA sequences code for this CDR3. The rearrangement joins TRBV18 to TRBJ1-5, with D perhaps TRBD1 (5 bases). Per the germline V gene, CDR1 is KGHSH and CDR2 is LQKENI. The CDR3 has 16 residues. V was trimmed by 8 bases and J by 7 bases, leaving 24 bases between them. In nucleotides, the CDR3 is TGTGCCAGCCCACTCTGGGGGAAGGGAGAGGGGCAGCCCCAGCATTTT. This encodes CASPLWGKGEGQPQHF.

The rearrangement links TRBV7-3 to TRBJ1-1; 7 bases agree with TRBD1. The V segment lost 5 bases and the J segment 3 bases; nucleotides outside the gene matches: 6. The CDR3 covers 14 residues. Germline assignment: CDR1 SGHTA and CDR2 FQGTGA. CDR3 coding DNA: TGTGCCAGCAGCCTCACAGGGGTGGACACTGAAGCTTTCTTT. This translates into CASSLTGVDTEAFF.

V is TRBV10-3 and J is TRBJ2-3, with TRBD1 as a possible D gene (6 bases). From germline, CDR1 is ENHRY and CDR2 SYGVKD. The CDR3 runs to 13 residues. V was cut by 10 bases and J by 4 bases, with 15 bases left in between. Here the CDR3 reads CATKPDSPDTQYF. The CDR3 DNA is TGTGCCACCAAACCGGACAGTCCAGATACGCAGTATTTT.

The chain recombines TRBV19 with TRBJ1-6; the D is unclear. CDR1 and CDR2 (germline): LNHDA, SQIVND (reference sequence). Deletions cut 5 bases from V and 7 bases from J, with 12 bases between. The CDR3 is 14 residues long. DNA of the CDR3: TGTGCCAGTAGTCCCCCTCGGTCCAATTCACCCCTCCACTTT. Protein product: CASSPPRSNSPLHF. The variable domain in full, with the rest retrieved from reference TRBV19 and TRBJ1-6, is DGGITQSPKYLFRKEGQNVTLSCEQNLNHDAMYWYRQDPGQGLRLIYYSQIVNDFQKGDIAEGYSVSREKKESFPLTVTSAQKNPTAFYLCASSPPRSNSPLHFGNGTRLTVT.

V usage is TRBV14 and J usage is TRBJ1-2; D may be TRBD1 (5 bases). Per the germline V gene, CDR1 is SGHDN and CDR2 is FVKESK. CDR3 length: 13 amino acids. The V and J ends lost 0 bases and 8 bases respectively, with 10 bases between them. The CDR3 loop reads CASSQDSGTGYTF. CDR3 bases: TGTGCCAGCAGCCAAGATTCGGGGACCGGCTACACCTTC.

This chain uses TRBV27 with TRBJ1-2; 7 bases map to TRBD1. The CDR3 has 14 amino acids. After removal of 1 base from V and 13 bases from J, the junction contained 12 bases not matched to a gene. CDR1 and CDR2 (germline): MNHEY, SMNVEV (reference sequence). The CDR3 protein is CASSLFPDRRVLTF. The CDR3 DNA follows: TGTGCCAGCAGTTTATTCCCGGACAGGAGAGTTCTCACCTTC.

V gene TRBV5-1 combines with J gene TRBJ1-1, with D maybe TRBD1 (6 bases). The CDR3 covers 13 residues. Germline-derived CDR1 and CDR2 are SGHRS and YFSETQ. Trimming took off 2 bases at V and 4 bases at J, with 9 bases between the two ends. In nucleotides, the CDR3 is TGCGCCAGCAGCTTCCAGGGGAGCACTGAAGCTTTCTTT. Translation gives CASSFQGSTEAFF.

The chain employs TRBV19 and TRBJ2-1; TRBD2 aligns across 14 bases. The junction had 2 bases not matched to a gene; V was cut back by 9 bases and J by 7 bases. The CDR3 runs to 13 residues. CDR1 is LNHDA, CDR2 SQIVND, per germline (reference sequence). CDR3: CARGLAGENEQFF. The CDR3 DNA sequence: TGTGCCAGGGGACTAGCGGGGGAAAATGAGCAGTTCTTC.

This clone has only one observation. The V gene is TRBV5-4, the J gene TRBJ1-2; D possibly corresponds to TRBD1 (5 bases). The CDR3 is made up of 15 amino acids. CDR1 is SGHNT, CDR2 YYREEE, per germline (reference sequence). V dropped 9 bases and J dropped 6 bases, with 24 bases sitting between them. DNA of the CDR3: TGTGCCACCCGCCTACCCGGGGACCTTTTTAATGGCTACACCTTC. Translating it yields CATRLPGDLFNGYTF.

This clone was picked up one time. The chain links TRBV7-3 to TRBJ1-4; 9 positions match TRBD1. The CDR3 spans 14 residues. V lost 2 bases to trimming and J lost 8 bases; unmatched junction nucleotides: 3. The germline gives CDR1 SGHTA, CDR2 FQGTGA. CDR3 loop: CASSLDRGVEKLFF. CDR3 bases: TGTGCCAGCAGCTTAGACAGGGGGGTAGAAAAACTGTTTTTT.

The chain uses TRBV6-1 and TRBJ1-2, with D hard to call. This CDR3 has 13 amino acids. Germline V gene lookup returns CDR1 MNHNS and CDR2 SASEGT. Deletions cut 6 bases from V and 2 bases from J, with 10 bases between. For the CDR3, the DNA is TGTGCCAGCAGGGAAATGACCAACTATGGCTACACCTTC. The encoded protein is CASREMTNYGYTF.

This chain connects TRBV5-4 to TRBJ2-7, with D unresolved. Trimming left V 2 bases short and J 0 bases short, with 6 bases between. Germline V gives CDR1 SGHNT, CDR2 YYREEE (reference sequence). The CDR3 extends over 13 amino acids. For the CDR3, the DNA is TGTGCCAGCAGCTTTGATCTCTCCTACGAGCAGTACTTC. This encodes CASSFDLSYEQYF.

The chain uses TRBV10-3 and TRBJ2-7; 10 bases are shared with TRBD1. This CDR3 comprises 14 residues. Germline lookup yields CDR1 ENHRY and CDR2 SYGVKD. V lost 3 bases to trimming and J lost 3 bases; unmatched junction nucleotides: 2. CDR3 coding DNA: TGTGCCATCAGTGACGGGACAGGGGTCTACGAGCAGTACTTC. Translation: CAISDGTGVYEQYF.

The chain has TRBV2 and TRBJ2-7, with D uncertain. Germline assignment: CDR1 SNHLY and CDR2 FYNNEI. The CDR3 runs 12 residues. Between the trimmed V and J ends, which lost 6 bases and 3 bases, there was a span of 9 bases. CDR3 DNA sequence: TGTGCCAGCAGCGGATTAAGCTACGAGCAGTACTTC. The encoded protein is CASSGLSYEQYF.

The table lists this clone with a count of one. The chain couples TRBV6-1 to TRBJ1-2, with TRBD1 as a possible D gene (6 bases). There are 15 residues in the CDR3. Germline values: CDR1 MNHNS, CDR2 SASEGT. Trimming shortened V by 2 bases and J by 4 bases, and 14 bases separated the two germline ends. DNA of the CDR3: TGTGCCAGCAGTGAAAGGAGGGGGGCTATCTATGGCTACACCTTC. Protein: CASSERRGAIYGYTF.

The chain carries TRBV18 and TRBJ2-5; D is possibly TRBD2 (6 bases). From germline, CDR1 is KGHSH and CDR2 LQKENI. The V and J ends lost 2 bases and 7 bases respectively, with 14 bases between them. The CDR3 is 14 amino acids. CDR3 in amino acids: CASSPEGLPTTQYF. As DNA, the CDR3 is TGTGCCAGCTCACCAGAGGGACTCCCTACGACCCAGTACTTC.

The rearrangement links TRBV5-1 to TRBJ1-2, with D uncertain. Germline CDR1 reads SGHRS; CDR2 reads YFSETQ. CDR3 length equals 14 residues. Trimming took off 0 bases at V and 8 bases at J, with 14 bases between the two ends. CDR3 amino acids: CASSLAEGLRGYTF. In DNA form, the CDR3 reads TGCGCCAGCAGCTTGGCAGAGGGATTGAGGGGCTACACCTTC. The whole variable domain, remainder taken from reference TRBV5-1 and TRBJ1-2, is KAGVTQTPRYLIKTRGQQVTLSCSPISGHRSVSWYQQTPGQGLQFLFEYFSETQRNKGNFPGRFSGRQFSNSRSEMNVSTLELGDSALYLCASSLAEGLRGYTFGSGTRLTVV.

The V and J genes are TRBV6-5 and TRBJ1-6; TRBD1 might be the D (5 bases). The CDR3 runs to 15 residues. In germline, CDR1 is MNHEY, CDR2 SVGAGI. V was cut by 2 bases and J by 0 bases, with 5 bases left in between. This CDR3 is CASSYDSSYNSPLHF. The CDR3 DNA sequence: TGTGCCAGCAGTTACGACAGCTCCTATAATTCACCCCTCCACTTT.

The chain is built from TRBV4-3 and TRBJ2-5; TRBD1 aligns across 8 bases. The junction had 4 bases not matched to a gene; V was cut back by 2 bases and J by 5 bases. CDR1 is LGHNA and CDR2 is YSLEER in the germline V gene. The CDR3 totals 14 residues. The CDR3 region has the DNA TGCGCCAGCAGCCAAAACAGGGGGAGGGAGACCCAGTACTTC. Protein product: CASSQNRGRETQYF.

The chain couples TRBV4-2 to TRBJ2-7; D is undetermined. Trimming stripped 1 base from V and 5 bases from J, with 15 bases between. This CDR3 comprises 15 residues. Per the germline V gene, CDR1 is LGHNA and CDR2 is YNFKEQ. The CDR3 loop reads CASSQAGYSLNEQYF. The CDR3 bases are TGTGCCAGCAGCCAAGCCGGGTATTCCCTTAACGAGCAGTACTTC.